The entry that follows covers one T cell receptor beta chain sequence. Its specificity is unknown. This specimen comes from a study of chemoradiotherapy in HPV16-positive cancers. V gave up 0 bases and J gave up 6 bases, with 11 bases separating them. The length of the CDR3 is 15 residues. Germline-derived CDR1 and CDR2 are LGHNA and YNFKEQ. Study conclusions and caveats: In HPV16-positive patients, HPV-responsive T-cell expansion tracked better recurrence-free survival.

Sequenced by immunoSEQ multiplex PCR; TCRdb stores in-frame clones only, minus some. The sample lists more than 6,000 clones, 75% to 90% occurring once. The chain combines TRBV4-2 with TRBJ2-2, with D uncertain. The sample consisted of tumor tissue, taken from a patient who underwent chemoradiotherapy. The TCR sequence derives from a human donor with HPV-associated anogenital cancer. DNA for the CDR3: TGTGCCAGCAGCCAAGATCAAAGCATCTCCGGGGAGCTGTTTTTT. Its translation: CASSQDQSISGELFF.